The entry below gives a single T cell receptor beta chain sequence along with its context. Its antigen is not known. The data originate from a study of cytomegalovirus exposure and HLA in healthy donors. Data came from immunoSEQ multiplex PCR; TCRdb stores just in-frame clones and leaves some out. In the table there are under 200,000 clones, about 89% of which are singletons. The CDR3 runs to 14 residues. The V and J ends lost 2 bases and 9 bases, in that order; junction bases with no gene match: 3. The V gene's germline CDR1 is MDHEN and CDR2 SYDVKM. General study points: Reportedly, diagnosis of cytomegalovirus status by the classifier showed high specificity and sensitivity. Most TCR sequences were seen very rarely across donors, but some public TCRs occurred in many.

The chain employs TRBV28 and TRBJ2-4; 11 bases map to TRBD1. The sample comprised PBMCs. This TCR was recovered from a woman aged 18-29 years in good health and CMV-seropositive. CDR3 sequence: CASSLVGQGVIQYF. The CDR3 bases are TGTGCCAGCAGTTTAGTGGGACAGGGGGTCATTCAGTACTTC.